The clone carrying this T cell receptor (beta chain) came up a few times. The time point: newly diagnosed GD, antithyroid drugs for less than 3 months. Extracted RNA from PBMCs served as the source of the TCR library. This sample was included in a study of regulatory T cells in long-lasting Graves disease. Study-level background: The antithyroid drugs taken by newly diagnosed Graves' patients had been used for under 3 months.

Trimming cost V 0 bases and J 0 bases, with 9 bases left between them. This CDR3 spans 15 amino acids. Germline V gene data show CDR1 as DFQATT and CDR2 as SNEGSKA (reference sequence). Researchers made TCR beta libraries by using iRepertoire HTBI primers and running Arm-PCR on CDR3 regions. A single record per CDR3 protein comes from TCRdb applying MiXCR to the multiplex PCR reads. In the table there are about 450,000 distinct CDR3 sequences, about 16% of which are singletons. These same data were also listed under a study on T cells in Graves' hyperthyroidism and ophthalmopathy. Turning to that study: Calling Graves' hyperthyroidism stable meant ophthalmopathy did not progress within 18 months.

This rearrangement joins TRBV20-1 to TRBJ2-1; D not resolved. The sequencing here drew on peripheral blood mononuclear cells (PBMCs), taken at new diagnosis, from a patient treated with antithyroid drugs. The TCR originated in a woman aged 25 to 45 with Graves disease. CDR3 sequence reads: CSAREPRSSYNEQFF. The CDR3 region has the DNA TGCAGTGCTAGAGAACCAAGGAGCTCCTACAATGAGCAGTTCTTC.